One sample yielded the 25 T cell receptor beta chains listed below, sequenced in a study of T cells after yellow fever vaccination. MiXCR was run by TCRdb on the 5' RACE reads, yielding one entry per CDR3 protein. The sample has 550,000 to 750,000 distinct CDR3 sequences; about 14% are singletons. The sample here was PBMCs, taken on the day of the yellow fever booster vaccination. The receptors were gathered from a man aged 25 to 40 who received the YFV17D yellow fever vaccine.

This clonotype was counted many times. The chain links TRBV30 to TRBJ1-2; D perhaps matches TRBD1 (6 bases). V lost 5 bases and J 2 bases, leaving 9 bases between the germline ends. The CDR3 is 12 residues long. Germline CDR1 and CDR2: GTSNPN and SVGIG (reference sequence). The CDR3 reads CAWSTGNYGYTF. DNA of the CDR3: TGTGCCTGGTCGACAGGCAACTATGGCTACACCTTC.

This clonotype has only a few counts. J is TRBJ1-1 and V is TRBV6-5, with D possibly matching TRBD1 (5 bases). The CDR3 runs 14 residues. In germline, CDR1 is MNHEY, CDR2 SVGAGI. Trimming pared 2 bases from V and 4 bases from J, leaving 11 bases between. The chain's CDR3 is CASSYKGLGTEAFF. For the CDR3, the DNA is TGTGCCAGCAGTTACAAGGGGCTCGGCACTGAAGCTTTCTTT.

V gene TRBV11-2 combines with J gene TRBJ2-1; D is perhaps TRBD1 (6 bases). Trimming pared 3 bases from V and 7 bases from J, leaving 13 bases between. Germline CDR1 is SGHAT and CDR2 is FQNNGV. The CDR3 length is 14 residues. CDR3 in amino acids: CASSFLGGSNEQFF. The DNA of the CDR3 is TGTGCCAGCAGCTTCCTAGGGGGATCGAATGAGCAGTTCTTC.

The gene calls are TRBV7-9 and TRBJ2-5; D remains unclear. The CDR3 has 15 amino acids. Per the germline V gene, CDR1 is SEHNR and CDR2 is FQNEAQ (reference sequence). The V end was cut by 5 bases, the J end by 1 base, with 14 bases between. The CDR3 is CASSHKGSGQETQYF. CDR3 nucleotides: TGTGCCAGCAGCCACAAAGGATCGGGCCAAGAGACCCAGTACTTC. The complete variable domain, with remaining parts taken from reference TRBV7-9 and TRBJ2-5, reads DTGVSQNPRHKITKRGQNVTFRCDPISEHNRLYWYRQTLGQGPEFLTYFQNEAQLEKSRLLSDRFSAERPKGSFSTLEIQRTEQGDSAMYLCASSHKGSGQETQYFGPGTRLLVL.

This clonotype came up a few times. The chain employs TRBV4-3 and TRBJ2-1; 16 bases fit TRBD2. Germline CDR1 LGHNA, CDR2 YSLEER. The CDR3 is 18 residues long. J was trimmed by 4 bases and V by 1 base; bases with no gene match: 4. CDR3 DNA: TGCGCCAGCAGCCAAGGGGGGACTAGCGGGAGGGTTTACAATGAGCAGTTCTTC. Its translation is CASSQGGTSGRVYNEQFF.

This rearrangement joins TRBV5-1 to TRBJ1-2, with TRBD1 as a possible D gene (5 bases). The ends were cut back, 2 bases at V and 8 bases at J, with 19 bases in the middle. Germline V gene data show CDR1 as SGHRS and CDR2 as YFSETQ. The CDR3 covers 15 residues. CDR3 bases: TGCGCCAGCAGCTTTGGTGAGCAGCAGGGCGCAGGCTACACCTTC. Protein product: CASSFGEQQGAGYTF.

Regarding this clonotype: This may be a read error: a much more frequent sequence differs by one nucleotide. The chain has TRBV20-1 and TRBJ2-2; the D gene is possibly TRBD2 (5 bases). CDR1 and CDR2 from the germline V gene are DFQATT and SNEGSKA (reference sequence). The length of the CDR3 is 14 residues. CDR3 residues: CCARGGANTGELFF. CDR3 coding DNA: TGCTGTGCCCGTGGAGGAGCGAACACCGGGGAGCTGTTTTTT.

J is TRBJ1-1 and V is TRBV20-1; D might be TRBD1 (5 bases). In germline, CDR1 is DFQATT, CDR2 SNEGSKA (reference sequence). The CDR3 covers 11 residues. The CDR3 nucleotides read TGCAGCCTTCGGGGGGACACTGAAGCTTTCTTT. Translation gives CSLRGDTEAFF.

This clonotype showed up just a few times. This chain joins TRBV12-3 or TRBV12-4 and TRBJ2-2; no firm D call. V lost 3 bases and J 7 bases, leaving 9 bases between the germline ends. The CDR3 contains 13 residues. For the CDR3, the DNA is TGTGCCAGCAGTTTGGCTGACATCGGGGAGCTGTTTTTT. Translated, it gives CASSLADIGELFF.

This clonotype was picked up a small number of times. This sequence joins TRBV4-3 and TRBJ2-7; perhaps TRBD1 as D (6 bases). V lost 4 bases and J lost 3, with 22 bases in between. Germline loops: CDR1 LGHNA, CDR2 YSLEER. The CDR3 is 17 residues long. Here the CDR3 reads CASSLPGQGISDYEQYF. The CDR3 DNA reads as TGCGCCAGCAGCCTACCGGGGCAGGGGATCTCAGACTACGAGCAGTACTTC.

This clonotype turned up a few times. Here the CDR3 DNA reads TGTGCCAGCTCACCACCGATCTACGAGCAGTACTTC. Translated, it gives CASSPPIYEQYF. The chain recombines TRBV18 with TRBJ2-7; no clear D. Germline lookup yields CDR1 KGHSH and CDR2 LQKENI. The CDR3 spans 12 residues. Trimming removed 0 bases at V and 3 bases at J, with 3 bases between.

This clonotype showed up just a few times. V usage is TRBV6-1 and J usage is TRBJ2-1; 7 positions agree with TRBD1. The CDR3 spans 15 residues. After removal of 7 bases from V and 0 bases from J, the junction contained 6 bases not matched to a gene. Germline CDR1 is MNHNS and CDR2 is SASEGT. The chain's CDR3 is CASTIQGSSYNEQFF. Written as DNA, the CDR3 is TGTGCCAGCACAATACAGGGGAGCTCCTACAATGAGCAGTTCTTC.

The V and J genes are TRBV27 and TRBJ2-5; perhaps TRBD1 as D (5 bases). Germline-derived CDR1 and CDR2 are MNHEY and SMNVEV (reference sequence). V gave up 7 bases and J gave up 4 bases, with 13 bases separating them. CDR3 length: 13 amino acids. CDR3 region: CASKDRLIETQYF. In DNA form, the CDR3 reads TGTGCCAGCAAAGACAGATTAATAGAGACCCAGTACTTC.

This clonotype was observed a few times. The V call is TRBV19, the J call TRBJ2-7, with a tentative D call TRBD2 (7 bases). CDR1 is LNHDA, CDR2 SQIVND, per germline (reference sequence). The germline V and J ends were trimmed by 3 bases and 0 bases, with 12 bases remaining between them. The CDR3 extends over 15 amino acids. CDR3 residues: CASSMNGGLSYEQYF. The CDR3 nucleotides read TGTGCCAGTAGTATGAACGGGGGGCTCTCCTACGAGCAGTACTTC. The full variable domain, its missing parts supplied by reference TRBV19 and TRBJ2-7, is DGGITQSPKYLFRKEGQNVTLSCEQNLNHDAMYWYRQDPGQGLRLIYYSQIVNDFQKGDIAEGYSVSREKKESFPLTVTSAQKNPTAFYLCASSMNGGLSYEQYFGPGTRLTVT.

In this sample, this clonotype turned up a few times. The chain couples TRBV12-3 or TRBV12-4 to TRBJ1-2, with 7 bases identical to TRBD1. This CDR3 contains 15 residues. With V trimmed by 2 bases and J by 11 bases, 14 bases remained unmatched. CDR3 loop: CASSLTATGPGGYTF. The CDR3, as DNA: TGTGCCAGCAGTTTAACCGCCACGGGCCCAGGGGGGTACACCTTC.

This clonotype was counted between two and nine times. The rearrangement uses TRBV20-1 and TRBJ2-5; 7 nucleotides align to TRBD2. This CDR3 contains 15 residues. Germline V gene sequence: CDR1 DFQATT, CDR2 SNEGSKA (reference sequence). The V gene end was trimmed by 0 bases and the J gene end by 0 bases; junction bases not matched to a gene: 4. CDR3 loop: CSARDPGGHQETQYF. CDR3 sequence (DNA): TGCAGTGCTAGAGATCCGGGAGGTCACCAAGAGACCCAGTACTTC.

This chain uses TRBV7-2 with TRBJ1-2; 9 bases line up with TRBD1. Germline V gene lookup returns CDR1 SGHTA and CDR2 FQGNSA. CDR3 length equals 16 residues. Trimming removed 4 bases from V and 4 bases from J; junction bases left unmatched: 10. CDR3 DNA sequence: TGTGCCAGCAGCTGGGGTACAGGGGGCAGTGTCTATGGCTACACCTTC. It encodes CASSWGTGGSVYGYTF.

This clonotype occurred many times. The gene calls are TRBV7-2 and TRBJ2-1; TRBD2 aligns across 12 bases. In germline, CDR1 is SGHTA, CDR2 FQGNSA. Trimming removed 4 bases from V and 9 bases from J; junction bases left unmatched: 10. There are 16 residues in the CDR3. The CDR3 loop is CASSYLAGGPSAEQFF. CDR3 nucleotides: TGTGCCAGCAGCTATCTAGCGGGAGGGCCCTCAGCTGAGCAGTTCTTC.

In its sample, this clonotype was seen a few times. V and J are TRBV20-1 and TRBJ2-7; D call uncertain. Per the germline V gene, CDR1 is DFQATT and CDR2 is SNEGSKA (reference sequence). The CDR3 consists of 13 residues. Trimming cost V 2 bases and J 1 base, with 9 bases left between them. CDR3: CSARYLDSYEQYF. The DNA of the CDR3 is TGCAGTGCTAGATACCTAGATTCCTACGAGCAGTACTTC.

This chain connects TRBV19 to TRBJ1-4; D might be TRBD1 (6 bases). The V end lost 6 bases, the J end lost 8 bases, and 13 bases lay between the germline ends. This CDR3 is 13 amino acids long. CDR1 is LNHDA, CDR2 SQIVND, per germline (reference sequence). The CDR3 bases are TGTGCCAGTAGAAAACAGGGTTTGGAAAAACTGTTTTTT. Translated, it gives CASRKQGLEKLFF.

This clonotype was picked up many times. The chain uses TRBV29-1 and TRBJ2-5; D not resolved. CDR3 size: 13 residues. V dropped 6 bases and J dropped 1 base, with 12 bases sitting between them. Per the germline V gene, CDR1 is SQVTM and CDR2 is ANQGSEA. For the CDR3, the DNA is TGCAGCGTAGCGAGTATGGCCCAAGAGACCCAGTACTTC. Its protein product is CSVASMAQETQYF.

V usage is TRBV5-1 and J usage is TRBJ1-2; D might be TRBD1 (5 bases). CDR1 and CDR2 (germline): SGHRS, YFSETQ. With 0 bases removed from V and 3 bases from J, the gap between germline ends came to 12 bases. This CDR3 comprises 15 residues. CDR3 nucleotides: TGCGCCAGCAGCTTGGTAATAACGGGGGACTATGGCTACACCTTC. It is translated as CASSLVITGDYGYTF. Drawing the rest from reference TRBV5-1 and TRBJ1-2, the complete variable domain is KAGVTQTPRYLIKTRGQQVTLSCSPISGHRSVSWYQQTPGQGLQFLFEYFSETQRNKGNFPGRFSGRQFSNSRSEMNVSTLELGDSALYLCASSLVITGDYGYTFGSGTRLTVV.

This clonotype was counted many times. Mismatch with germline at one junction end may stem from a read error. The V gene is TRBV7-2, the J gene TRBJ2-2, with unresolved D. Germline V gives CDR1 SGHTA, CDR2 FQGNSA. The length of the CDR3 is 13 residues. CDR3 nucleotide sequence: TGCGCCAGCAGTGAGTCGGGCGCCGGGGAGCTGTTTTTT. Translating gives CASSESGAGELFF. The entire variable domain, with the rest obtained from reference TRBV7-2 and TRBJ2-2, is as follows: GAGVSQSPSNKVTEKGKDVELRCDPISGHTALYWYRQSLGQGLEFLIYFQGNSAPDKSGLPSDRFSAERTGGSVSTLTIQRTQQEDSAVYLCASSESGAGELFFGEGSRLTVL.

The sample holds a few counts of this clonotype. The rearrangement uses TRBV5-1 and TRBJ2-7; no clear D gene. The CDR3 spans 11 residues. Trimming cost V 3 bases and J 5 bases, with 6 bases left between them. The germline gives CDR1 SGHRS, CDR2 YFSETQ. CDR3 protein: CASSSADEQYF. CDR3 nucleotides: TGCGCCAGCAGCTCGGCCGACGAGCAGTACTTC.

The J gene is TRBJ1-3, the V gene TRBV12-3 or TRBV12-4; D not resolved. The V and J ends lost 3 bases and 5 bases respectively, with 8 bases between them. CDR3 length: 13 residues. CDR3 region: CASSLAERNTIYF. DNA of the CDR3: TGTGCCAGCAGTTTGGCGGAGAGAAACACCATATATTTT.